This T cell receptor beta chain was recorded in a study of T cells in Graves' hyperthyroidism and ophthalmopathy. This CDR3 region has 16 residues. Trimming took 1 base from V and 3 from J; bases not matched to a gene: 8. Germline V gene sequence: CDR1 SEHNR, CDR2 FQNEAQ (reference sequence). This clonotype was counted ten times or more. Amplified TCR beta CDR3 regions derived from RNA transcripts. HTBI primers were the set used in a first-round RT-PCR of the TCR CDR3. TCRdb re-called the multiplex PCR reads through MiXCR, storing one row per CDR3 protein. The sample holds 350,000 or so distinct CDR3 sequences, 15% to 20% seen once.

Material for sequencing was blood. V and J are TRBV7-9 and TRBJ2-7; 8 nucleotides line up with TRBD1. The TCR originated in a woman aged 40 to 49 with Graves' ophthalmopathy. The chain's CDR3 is CASSLEWTGRVYEQYF. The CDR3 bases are TGTGCCAGCAGCTTAGAGTGGACAGGGCGGGTCTACGAGCAGTACTTC.